This TCR beta chain comes out of a study of T cell repertoires in cytomegalovirus infection. About this clonotype: What it binds is not known.

TCRdb called the reads again in MiXCR, with one record for every CDR3 protein. Of hundreds of thousands of distinct CDR3 sequences in the sample, roughly 33% are singletons; the top ten hold about 20%. V was cut by 1 base and J by 1 base, with 11 bases left in between. CDR1 is SGHVS, CDR2 FNYEAQ, per germline. The CDR3 totals 15 residues. Sequencing was performed on cultured PBMCs, taken from culture after CMV antigen stimulation. The chain recombines TRBV7-6 with TRBJ2-7; the D gene is possibly TRBD1 (5 bases). The receptor comes from a human donor in good health (CMV status not recorded). Some clones in this sample may be carry-over from other donors' samples. In nucleotides, the CDR3 is TGTGCCAGCAGCTTAGGTCGTACAGGATCCTACGAGCAGTACTTC. Encoded protein: CASSLGRTGSYEQYF.